What follows is one TCR beta chain and its context. Its antigen is undetermined. Germline V lookup: CDR1 MNHEY, CDR2 SMNVEV (reference sequence). The CDR3 runs 13 residues. V gave up 8 bases and J gave up 5 bases; unmatched junction bases: 0. As to time point: blood 2 weeks post-SBRT. Treatment here: 15 Gy SBRT to primary tumor, nephrectomy 4 weeks later. Clear cell pathology was present in this patient's renal cell carcinoma. Only in-frame clones appear in the TCRdb table, and some are missing; sequencing was by immunoSEQ multiplex PCR. The sample has tens of thousands of clones; about 80% are singletons. The data originate from a study of radiation and T cells in renal cell carcinoma. Study information: Nephrectomy followed 15 Gy stereotactic body radiation by 4 weeks. Study outcomes and limitations: From baseline, blood top tumor clonotypes peaked at 2 weeks post-radiation.

This TCR came from a woman in her 70s with renal cell carcinoma. The sample in question was blood, obtained from a patient whose treatment included radiotherapy and nephrectomy. The genes are TRBV27 and TRBJ2-7; 16 bases are shared with TRBD2. CDR3 residues: CASGTSGRDEQYF. CDR3 DNA: TGTGCCAGCGGGACTAGCGGGAGGGACGAGCAGTACTTC.